The rows below give T cell receptor beta chains drawn from one sample of a study of T cell responses to AZD1222 COVID-19 vaccine. Data came from immunoSEQ multiplex PCR; TCRdb stores just in-frame clones and leaves some out. Among 150,000 or so clones listed, about nine tenths were seen once. The material sequenced was peripheral blood, taken on day 0 of AZD1222 vaccination. Receptors were obtained from an adult in good health. The CDR3 runs from the conserved cysteine through the conserved F or W. A D gene is named only where the DNA matches it firmly. Clone sizes are given selectively: once, few, many, or a class where the clone is expanded.

CDR3: CASSLSERGRGRYGYTF
DNA: TGTGCCAGCAGTTTATCGGAAAGAGGGAGGGGAAGGTATGGCTACACCTTC
size: .
D: .
V: TRBV27
J: TRBJ1-2

CDR3: CASSSGQTRGEQYF
DNA: TGTGCCAGCAGTTCGGGACAGACCAGAGGCGAGCAGTACTTC
size: .
D: TRBD1
V: TRBV6-5
J: TRBJ2-7

CDR3: CASSIDSLPYNEQFF
DNA: TGCGCCAGCAGCATTGACAGTCTACCCTACAATGAGCAGTTCTTC
size: many
D: .
V: TRBV5-1
J: TRBJ2-1

CDR3: CASTRQGNSYEQYF
DNA: TGTGCCAGCACCCGACAGGGAAACTCCTACGAGCAGTACTTC
size: .
D: TRBD1
V: TRBV7-6
J: TRBJ2-7

CDR3: CASSGLYSLGTKQGPGNTIYF
DNA: TGTGCCAGCAGCGGACTTTATTCTCTAGGGACCAAACAGGGCCCTGGAAACACCATATATTTT
size: .
D: .
V: TRBV9
J: TRBJ1-3

CDR3: CASSIVDIHTGELFF
DNA: TGTGCCAGTAGTATTGTCGACATACACACCGGGGAGCTGTTTTTT
size: .
D: .
V: TRBV19
J: TRBJ2-2

CDR3: CASSLGARDEKLFF
DNA: TGCGCCAGCAGCTTGGGGGCGCGGGATGAAAAACTGTTTTTT
size: .
D: .
V: TRBV5-1
J: TRBJ1-4

CDR3: CASSIASAREQFF
DNA: TGTGCCAGTAGTATAGCTAGCGCGCGTGAGCAGTTCTTC
size: once
D: .
V: TRBV19
J: TRBJ2-1

CDR3: CASSFTPLTGGGYTF
DNA: TGTGCCAGCAGTTTCACCCCACTGACAGGGGGTGGCTACACCTTC
size: once
D: TRBD1
V: TRBV27
J: TRBJ1-2

CDR3: CAWNLEADQPQHF
DNA: TGTGCCTGGAATTTAGAGGCGGATCAGCCCCAGCATTTT
size: .
D: .
V: TRBV30
J: TRBJ1-5

CDR3: CASSLAETGDSYEQYF
DNA: TGCGCCAGCAGCTTGGCCGAAACAGGGGATTCCTACGAGCAGTACTTC
size: .
D: TRBD1
V: TRBV5-1
J: TRBJ2-7

CDR3: CATSPWRGQFF
DNA: TGTGCCACCTCGCCGTGGAGGGGGCAGTTCTTC
size: few
D: .
V: TRBV14
J: TRBJ2-1

CDR3: CASSLHRVRRETQYF
DNA: TGTGCCAGCAGTCTCCACAGGGTTCGGCGGGAGACCCAGTACTTC
size: .
D: .
V: TRBV28
J: TRBJ2-5

CDR3: CASSATSGTETEAFF
DNA: TGTGCCAGCAGCGCCACTTCCGGGACGGAAACTGAAGCTTTCTTT
size: .
D: .
V: TRBV9
J: TRBJ1-1

CDR3: CASSKETGVTGELFF
DNA: TGTGCCAGCAGCAAAGAGACAGGGGTCACCGGGGAGCTGTTTTTT
size: .
D: TRBD1
V: TRBV7-3
J: TRBJ2-2

CDR3: CASSPQGTLNYGYTF
DNA: TGCGCCAGCAGCCCACAGGGTACCCTTAACTATGGCTACACCTTC
size: .
D: .
V: TRBV5-1
J: TRBJ1-2

CDR3: CASSERGTGEKLFF
DNA: TGTGCCAGCAGTGAAAGAGGGACTGGTGAAAAACTGTTTTTT
size: .
D: .
V: TRBV25-1
J: TRBJ1-4

CDR3: CASSFRADTEAFF
DNA: TGTGCCAGCAGCTTCCGCGCGGACACTGAAGCTTTCTTT
size: .
D: .
V: TRBV9
J: TRBJ1-1

CDR3: CASSLGNSPSYEQYF
DNA: TGTGCCAGCAGCTTGGGGAACTCGCCCTCCTACGAGCAGTACTTC
size: .
D: .
V: TRBV5-4
J: TRBJ2-7

CDR3: CASSHQGEQWPQHF
DNA: TGCGCCAGCAGCCATCAAGGGGAGCAATGGCCCCAGCATTTT
size: .
D: .
V: TRBV4-1
J: TRBJ1-5

CDR3: CASSSTGIKDQPQHF
DNA: TGTGCCAGCAGTTCGACCGGGATCAAGGATCAGCCCCAGCATTTT
size: few
D: .
V: TRBV6-2/TRBV6-3
J: TRBJ1-5

CDR3: CASSLGQFNTEAFF
DNA: TGTGCCAGTAGTCTAGGACAGTTTAACACTGAAGCTTTCTTT
size: .
D: .
V: TRBV19
J: TRBJ1-1

CDR3: CASNRDRGLRSNQPQHF
DNA: TGTGCCAGCAACCGGGACAGGGGTCTGAGGAGCAATCAGCCCCAGCATTTT
size: few
D: TRBD1
V: TRBV28
J: TRBJ1-5

CDR3: CASSVEQGLSYEQYF
DNA: TGTGCCAGCAGTGTAGAACAGGGGCTGTCCTACGAGCAGTACTTC
size: .
D: TRBD1
V: TRBV2
J: TRBJ2-7

CDR3: CASSPADGRGTEAFF
DNA: TGTGCCAGCAGCCCCGCGGACGGAAGGGGCACTGAAGCTTTCTTT
size: .
D: .
V: TRBV7-8
J: TRBJ1-1

CDR3: CASSLGTGDTGELFF
DNA: TGTGCCAGCAGCTTGGGGACAGGAGACACCGGGGAGCTGTTTTTT
size: .
D: TRBD1
V: TRBV5-4
J: TRBJ2-2

CDR3: CASSHRQTNTEAFF
DNA: TGCGCCAGCAGCCACAGACAGACGAACACTGAAGCTTTCTTT
size: once
D: .
V: TRBV4-1
J: TRBJ1-1

CDR3: CASRRDNSNQPQHF
DNA: TGTGCCAGCAGGAGGGACAATAGCAATCAGCCCCAGCATTTT
size: .
D: .
V: TRBV28
J: TRBJ1-5

CDR3: CASSFLQSEAFF
DNA: TGTGCCAGTAGTTTCCTACAGAGTGAAGCTTTCTTT
size: .
D: .
V: TRBV19
J: TRBJ1-1

CDR3: CASSLVQDPEQFF
DNA: TGTGCCAGCAGCTTAGTACAGGACCCCGAGCAGTTCTTC
size: .
D: .
V: TRBV13
J: TRBJ2-1

CDR3: CAILPNTGELFF
DNA: TGTGCCATCCTTCCGAACACCGGGGAGCTGTTTTTT
size: .
D: .
V: TRBV10-3
J: TRBJ2-2

CDR3: CATSRGTGNQPQHF
DNA: TGTGCCACCAGCAGAGGGACAGGGAATCAGCCCCAGCATTTT
size: once
D: TRBD1
V: TRBV15
J: TRBJ1-5

CDR3: CASSLEGRTEAFF
DNA: TGTGCCAGCAGTTTGGAGGGGAGGACTGAAGCTTTCTTT
size: .
D: .
V: TRBV12-3/TRBV12-4
J: TRBJ1-1

CDR3: CASSQTTETPLHF
DNA: TGTGCCAGCAGCCAGACCACGGAGACACCCCTCCACTTT
size: .
D: .
V: TRBV3-1/TRBV3-2
J: TRBJ1-6

CDR3: CASSEGPGRAFF
DNA: TGTGCCAGCAGTGAAGGTCCAGGGCGAGCTTTCTTT
size: .
D: .
V: TRBV6-1
J: TRBJ1-1

CDR3: CASSRDYGYTF
DNA: TGTGCCAGCAGCCGGGATTATGGCTACACCTTC
size: few
D: .
V: TRBV5-4
J: TRBJ1-2

CDR3: CASSWPGQGSGANVLTF
DNA: TGCGCCAGCAGCTGGCCGGGACAGGGGTCCGGGGCCAACGTCCTGACTTTC
size: .
D: TRBD1
V: TRBV5-1
J: TRBJ2-6

CDR3: CASSLVGETQYF
DNA: TGTGCCAGCAGCTTAGTCGGAGAGACCCAGTACTTC
size: .
D: .
V: TRBV7-8
J: TRBJ2-5

CDR3: CASSPGGMNTEAFF
DNA: TGTGCCAGCAGCCCAGGGGGAATGAACACTGAAGCTTTCTTT
size: .
D: TRBD1
V: TRBV7-8
J: TRBJ1-1